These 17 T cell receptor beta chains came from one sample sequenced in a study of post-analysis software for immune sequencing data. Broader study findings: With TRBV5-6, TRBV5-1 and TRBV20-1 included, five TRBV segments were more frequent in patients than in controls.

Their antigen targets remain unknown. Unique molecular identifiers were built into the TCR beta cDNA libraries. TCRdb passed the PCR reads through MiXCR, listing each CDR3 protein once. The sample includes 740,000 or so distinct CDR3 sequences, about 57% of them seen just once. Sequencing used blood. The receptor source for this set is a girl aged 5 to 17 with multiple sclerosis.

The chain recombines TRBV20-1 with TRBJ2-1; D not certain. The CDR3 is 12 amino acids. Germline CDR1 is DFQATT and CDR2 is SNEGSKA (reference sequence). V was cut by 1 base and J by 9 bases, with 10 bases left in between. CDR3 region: CSARVGGSEQFF. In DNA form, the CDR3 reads TGCAGTGCTAGAGTTGGCGGTAGTGAGCAGTTCTTC.

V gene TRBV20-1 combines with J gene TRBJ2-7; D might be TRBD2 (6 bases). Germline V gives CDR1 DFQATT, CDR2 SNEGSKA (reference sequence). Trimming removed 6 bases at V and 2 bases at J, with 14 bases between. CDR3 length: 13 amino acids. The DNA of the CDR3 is TGCAGTGCCACCGGGACTTTCACCTACGAGCAGTACTTC. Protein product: CSATGTFTYEQYF.

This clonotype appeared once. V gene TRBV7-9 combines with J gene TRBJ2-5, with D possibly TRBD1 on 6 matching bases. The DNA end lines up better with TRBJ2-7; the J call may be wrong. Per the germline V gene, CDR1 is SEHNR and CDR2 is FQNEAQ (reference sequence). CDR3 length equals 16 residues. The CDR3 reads CASSSLGGHRSYEQYF. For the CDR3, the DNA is TGTGCCAGCAGCTCCTTAGGGGGACACCGTTCCTACGAGCAGTACTTC.

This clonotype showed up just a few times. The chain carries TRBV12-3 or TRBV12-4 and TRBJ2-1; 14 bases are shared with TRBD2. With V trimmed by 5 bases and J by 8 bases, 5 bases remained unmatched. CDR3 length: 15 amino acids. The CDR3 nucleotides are TGTGCCAGCAGTGAAGGACTAGCGGGAGGCTATGAGCAGTTCTTC. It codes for CASSEGLAGGYEQFF.

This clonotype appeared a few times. The CDR3 DNA reads as TGCAGCGCCCCGGCTAGCCTCGCCCGGGAGCAGTTCTTC. Its protein is CSAPASLAREQFF. The chain recombines TRBV29-1 with TRBJ2-1, with D perhaps TRBD2 (5 bases). The CDR3 is 13 amino acids. V was clipped by 7 bases and J by 10 bases, with 20 bases between them. The germline V gene encodes CDR1 SQVTM and CDR2 ANQGSEA.

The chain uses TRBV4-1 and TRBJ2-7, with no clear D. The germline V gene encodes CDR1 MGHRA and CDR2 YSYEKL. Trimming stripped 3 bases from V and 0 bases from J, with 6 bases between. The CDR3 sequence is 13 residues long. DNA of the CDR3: TGCGCCAGCAGCCACCCGAGCTCCTACGAGCAGTACTTC. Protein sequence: CASSHPSSYEQYF.

The CDR3 DNA is TGTGCCAGCAGCTATGGGACAGGCCTCGGGGGCTACACCTTC. This encodes CASSYGTGLGGYTF. J is TRBJ1-2 and V is TRBV5-6; the match to TRBD1 covers 8 bases. Germline CDR1 and CDR2: SGHDT and YYEEEE. The CDR3 is 14 residues long. Trimming cost V 3 bases and J 8 bases; bases outside gene matches: 9.

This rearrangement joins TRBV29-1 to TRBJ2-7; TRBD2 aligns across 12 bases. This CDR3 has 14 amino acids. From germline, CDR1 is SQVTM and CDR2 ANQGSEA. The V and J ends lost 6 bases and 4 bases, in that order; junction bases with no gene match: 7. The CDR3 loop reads CSVGPGLAGYEQYF. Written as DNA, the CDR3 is TGCAGCGTGGGCCCCGGACTAGCGGGATACGAGCAGTACTTC.

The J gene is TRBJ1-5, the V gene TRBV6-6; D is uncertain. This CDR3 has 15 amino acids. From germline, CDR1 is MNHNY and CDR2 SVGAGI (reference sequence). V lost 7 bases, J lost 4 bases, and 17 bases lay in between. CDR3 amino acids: CASMLGPTRNQPQHF. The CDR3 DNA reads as TGTGCCAGCATGCTAGGCCCCACTAGGAATCAGCCCCAGCATTTT.

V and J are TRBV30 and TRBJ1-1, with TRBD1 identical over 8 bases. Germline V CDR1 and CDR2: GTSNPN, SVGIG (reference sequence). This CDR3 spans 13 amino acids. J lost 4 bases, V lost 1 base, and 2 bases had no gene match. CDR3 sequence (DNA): TGTGCCTGGAGTGCGGACAGGGTCACTGAAGCTTTCTTT. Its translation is CAWSADRVTEAFF.

CDR3 DNA: TGTGCCAGCAGTCCCGATGTTGGGGCGGGGCGAGAGACCCAGTACTTC. Its translation is CASSPDVGAGRETQYF. V is TRBV7-6 and J is TRBJ2-5; D is perhaps TRBD2 (6 bases). V was shortened by 6 bases and J by 4 bases, with 21 bases between the two germline ends. CDR3 size: 16 residues. The germline V gene has CDR1 SGHVS and CDR2 FNYEAQ.

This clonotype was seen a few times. The CDR3 DNA sequence: TGTGCCAGCAGTGGATACCGGCAGCCCCAGCATTTT. Translating it yields CASSGYRQPQHF. The chain uses TRBV6-2 or TRBV6-3 and TRBJ1-5; D is unresolved. CDR1 is MNHEY and CDR2 is SVGEGT in the germline V gene. This CDR3 spans 12 amino acids. The V and J ends lost 5 bases and 7 bases respectively, with 9 bases between them.

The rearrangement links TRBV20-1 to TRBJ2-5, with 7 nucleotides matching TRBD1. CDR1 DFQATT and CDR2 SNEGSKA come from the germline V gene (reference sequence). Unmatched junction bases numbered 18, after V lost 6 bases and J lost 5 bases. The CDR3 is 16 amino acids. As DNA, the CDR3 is TGCAGTGCACACCTGTGGGACAGCCTGGATGATGAGACCCAGTACTTC. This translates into CSAHLWDSLDDETQYF.

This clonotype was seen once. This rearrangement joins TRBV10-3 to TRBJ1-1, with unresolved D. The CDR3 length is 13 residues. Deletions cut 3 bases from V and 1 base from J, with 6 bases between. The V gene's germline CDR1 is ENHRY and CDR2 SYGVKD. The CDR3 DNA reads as TGTGCCATCAGTGAAGGGTCGAACACTGAAGCTTTCTTT. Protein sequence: CAISEGSNTEAFF.

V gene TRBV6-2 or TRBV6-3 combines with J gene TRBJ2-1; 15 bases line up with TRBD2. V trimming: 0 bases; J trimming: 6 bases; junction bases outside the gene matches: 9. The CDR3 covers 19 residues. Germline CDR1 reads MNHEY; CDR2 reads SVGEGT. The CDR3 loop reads CASSYSVRTSGRALNEQFF. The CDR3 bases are TGTGCCAGCAGTTACTCCGTGAGGACTAGCGGGAGGGCCCTCAATGAGCAGTTCTTC.

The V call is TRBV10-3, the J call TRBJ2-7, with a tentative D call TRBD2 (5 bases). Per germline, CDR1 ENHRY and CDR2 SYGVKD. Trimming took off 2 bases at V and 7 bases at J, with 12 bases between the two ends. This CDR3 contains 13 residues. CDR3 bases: TGTGCCATCAGTGAGCGGAGAGGGCGGGAGCAGTACTTC. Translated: CAISERRGREQYF.

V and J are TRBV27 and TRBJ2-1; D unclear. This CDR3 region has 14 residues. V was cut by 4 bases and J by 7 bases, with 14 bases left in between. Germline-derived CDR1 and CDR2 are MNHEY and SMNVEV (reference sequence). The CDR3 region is CASSSRVLLNEQFF. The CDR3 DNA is TGTGCCAGCAGTTCCCGGGTCCTTTTGAATGAGCAGTTCTTC.